This entry lists 20 T cell receptor beta chains sequenced from one sample in a study of T cell responses to AZD1222 COVID-19 vaccine (dated by TCRdb to about 2021). The meaning of the sample's time point label: baseline before first vaccination. Receptors were amplified or captured by the immunoSEQ multiplex PCR assay. TCRdb retrieved this table from immuneACCESS and kept in-frame rearrangements only. Not all clones are present; in checked studies, unresolved V genes account for under half, and no reason is known for the remainder. Here the sample has 150,000 or so clones; roughly 92% occur a single time. In total, the top ten clones hold about 0.6% of the sample. The sample was peripheral blood, taken on day 0 of AZD1222 vaccination. The origin of the receptors is an adult in good health.

The chain joins TRBV6-5 to TRBJ2-2; D is possibly TRBD1 (5 bases). Trimming left V 6 bases short and J 0 bases short, with 8 bases between. Germline V gene lookup returns CDR1 MNHEY and CDR2 SVGAGI. The CDR3 is made up of 14 amino acids. The CDR3 is CASSPTANTGELFF. The CDR3 nucleotides read TGTGCCAGCAGCCCGACAGCGAACACCGGGGAGCTGTTTTTT.

The chain recombines TRBV19 with TRBJ1-2; D unclear. Germline CDR1 reads LNHDA; CDR2 reads SQIVND (reference sequence). V gave up 5 bases and J gave up 8 bases, with 18 bases separating them. This CDR3 has 14 residues. CDR3 DNA: TGTGCCAGTAGTTCCCTCGGCGGCCTAGGAGGCTACACCTTC. It codes for CASSSLGGLGGYTF.

The chain recombines TRBV6-5 with TRBJ1-1; D is unclear. Germline V gene lookup returns CDR1 MNHEY and CDR2 SVGAGI. This CDR3 has 12 residues. Trimming took 7 bases from V and 3 from J, leaving 9 bases between them. The CDR3: CASIDVHTEAFF. The CDR3 nucleotides are TGTGCCAGCATAGATGTTCACACTGAAGCTTTCTTT.

The CDR3 protein is CASSLGASGGYTF. DNA of the CDR3: TGTGCCAGCAGCTTAGGGGCGTCGGGGGGCTACACCTTC. The chain is built from TRBV7-8 and TRBJ1-2; D is undetermined. The CDR3 loop spans 13 amino acids. V lost 1 base to trimming and J lost 8 bases, with 11 bases between them. Looked up from germline, CDR1 is SGHVS and CDR2 is FQNEAQ.

The chain recombines TRBV19 with TRBJ1-2, with unresolved D. Trimming stripped 3 bases from V and 2 bases from J, with 7 bases between. The CDR3 runs 13 residues. CDR1 and CDR2 (germline): LNHDA, SQIVND (reference sequence). The CDR3 spells CASSIKGNYGYTF. CDR3 nucleotide sequence: TGTGCCAGTAGTATTAAAGGGAACTATGGCTACACCTTC. The whole variable domain, filled in from reference TRBV19 and TRBJ1-2, reads DGGITQSPKYLFRKEGQNVTLSCEQNLNHDAMYWYRQDPGQGLRLIYYSQIVNDFQKGDIAEGYSVSREKKESFPLTVTSAQKNPTAFYLCASSIKGNYGYTFGSGTRLTVV.

The chain has TRBV5-8 and TRBJ2-3; the D is unclear. In germline, CDR1 is SGHTS, CDR2 YDEGEE. This CDR3 contains 12 residues. The CDR3 DNA reads TGTGTCGCGACCTTTTGGCGGGATACGCAGTATTTT. This encodes CVATFWRDTQYF.

V usage is TRBV30 and J usage is TRBJ1-1; D gene uncertain. The CDR3 spans 15 residues. Germline CDR1 reads GTSNPN; CDR2 reads SVGIG (reference sequence). V was cut by 4 bases and J by 4 bases, with 19 bases left in between. CDR3 DNA: TGTGCCTGGATTTTAGGCTTCCGGGGATCCACTGAAGCTTTCTTT. Translation: CAWILGFRGSTEAFF. The variable domain in full, with the rest retrieved from reference TRBV30 and TRBJ1-1, is SQTIHQWPATLVQPVGSPLSLECTVEGTSNPNLYWYRQAAGRGLQLLFYSVGIGQISSEVPQNLSASRPQDRQFILSSKKLLLSDSGFYLCAWILGFRGSTEAFFGQGTRLTVV.

Only one count was recorded for this clone. The chain links TRBV12-3 or TRBV12-4 to TRBJ1-1, with a tentative D call TRBD1 (5 bases). The CDR3 totals 12 residues. V lost 3 bases to trimming and J lost 8 bases, with 10 bases between them. The CDR3 sequence is CASSLTAREAFF. CDR3 in DNA: TGTGCCAGCAGTTTGACAGCACGAGAAGCTTTCTTT.

The CDR3: CASRGRVMNTEAFF. DNA of the CDR3: TGTGCCAGCAGGGGTAGGGTAATGAACACTGAAGCTTTCTTT. The chain recombines TRBV6-5 with TRBJ1-1; D not certain. The V and J ends lost 6 bases and 0 bases respectively, with 11 bases between them. Germline loops: CDR1 MNHEY, CDR2 SVGAGI. The CDR3 covers 14 residues.

In this sample, this clone turned up a few times. This chain links TRBV7-8 with TRBJ1-6; TRBD1 is a possible D gene (6 bases). The CDR3 runs to 14 residues. Germline CDR1 SGHVS, CDR2 FQNEAQ. V gave up 1 base and J gave up 14 bases, with 15 bases separating them. CDR3 DNA sequence: TGTGCCAGCAGCTTAGTAGGGGGGGAGAGAACCCTCCACTTT. Translating gives CASSLVGGERTLHF.

The V and J genes are TRBV27 and TRBJ2-1; 13 bases are shared with TRBD2. Germline V lookup: CDR1 MNHEY, CDR2 SMNVEV (reference sequence). This CDR3 is 15 amino acids long. The ends lost 1 base at V and 7 bases at J; junction bases unmatched: 1. The CDR3 bases are TGTGCCAGCAGTTTATGGGGACTAGCGGGAAATGAGCAGTTCTTC. It specifies CASSLWGLAGNEQFF.

A few counts support this clone. This rearrangement joins TRBV11-2 to TRBJ2-7, with TRBD2 matching 10 bases. The V and J ends lost 2 bases and 7 bases, in that order; junction bases with no gene match: 11. The CDR3 is made up of 16 amino acids. CDR1 SGHAT and CDR2 FQNNGV come from the germline V gene. CDR3 DNA: TGTGCCAGCAGCTTATCCTCCGGTGGTAGCGGGAGGGAGCAGTACTTC. Protein product: CASSLSSGGSGREQYF.

This chain uses TRBV5-1 with TRBJ2-3; TRBD2 agrees at 10 bases. The ends lost 5 bases at V and 0 bases at J; junction bases unmatched: 0. Germline assignment: CDR1 SGHRS and CDR2 YFSETQ. The CDR3 contains 14 residues. The CDR3 here is CASRTSGSTDTQYF. DNA for the CDR3: TGCGCCAGCAGGACTAGCGGGAGCACAGATACGCAGTATTTT.

This sequence joins TRBV11-1 and TRBJ2-7; D may correspond to TRBD1 or TRBD2 (5 bases each). This CDR3 region has 15 residues. V shed 1 base and J shed 3 bases, with 13 bases lying between them. Germline CDR1 SGHAT, CDR2 FQDESV (reference sequence). The DNA of the CDR3 is TGTGCCAGCAGCTTAGACGGGGACCGCAACTACGAGCAGTACTTC. Its translation is CASSLDGDRNYEQYF.

The chain is built from TRBV2 and TRBJ2-3; perhaps TRBD2 as D (6 bases). Looked up from germline, CDR1 is SNHLY and CDR2 is FYNNEI. There are 13 residues in the CDR3. Trimming took off 9 bases at V and 2 bases at J, with 12 bases between the two ends. The CDR3: CASAAGYTDTQYF. The CDR3 coding sequence is TGTGCCAGTGCGGCGGGATACACAGATACGCAGTATTTT.

This clone was seen a single time. The chain carries TRBV6-5 and TRBJ2-1, with TRBD2 matching over 9 bases. Per the germline V gene, CDR1 is MNHEY and CDR2 is SVGAGI. Trimming removed 7 bases from V and 4 bases from J; junction bases left unmatched: 5. The CDR3 is 14 residues long. CDR3 in DNA: TGTGCCAGCACCCCGCTAGCGGGATACAATGAGCAGTTCTTC. It translates to CASTPLAGYNEQFF.

The chain couples TRBV27 to TRBJ1-5; TRBD1 is a possible D gene (5 bases). The germline V gene has CDR1 MNHEY and CDR2 SMNVEV (reference sequence). The CDR3 has 14 residues. Trimming took 7 bases from V and 0 from J, leaving 10 bases between them. CDR3 loop: CASKHRNSNQPQHF. The CDR3 DNA reads TGTGCCAGCAAGCACAGGAATAGCAATCAGCCCCAGCATTTT.

This clone was counted between two and nine times. The rearrangement links TRBV6-2 or TRBV6-3 to TRBJ1-5; D remains unclear. In germline, CDR1 is MNHEY, CDR2 SVGEGT. V was shortened by 5 bases and J by 7 bases, with 12 bases between the two germline ends. The CDR3 covers 13 residues. The CDR3 region has the DNA TGTGCCAGCAGTGCCCCGGGGAGGCAGCCCCAGCATTTT. It encodes CASSAPGRQPQHF.

The rearrangement links TRBV14 to TRBJ2-2; maybe TRBD1 (5 bases). This CDR3 is built from 13 residues. Germline V gene lookup returns CDR1 SGHDN and CDR2 FVKESK. Deletions cut 5 bases from V and 5 bases from J, with 9 bases between. CDR3 sequence: CASSGQGTGELFF. The CDR3 nucleotides read TGTGCCAGCAGCGGCCAGGGAACCGGGGAGCTGTTTTTT.

The CDR3 loop is CASSPSSGGSGYTF. The CDR3 region has the DNA TGTGCCAGTAGTCCTTCCTCAGGGGGCAGTGGCTACACCTTC. The chain links TRBV19 to TRBJ1-2; 8 bases match TRBD1. V trimming: 5 bases; J trimming: 7 bases; junction bases outside the gene matches: 9. The CDR3 has 14 amino acids. Germline V CDR1 and CDR2: LNHDA, SQIVND (reference sequence).